This T cell receptor (beta chain) was identified during a study of blood T cells in healthy people across ages. The V end lost 5 bases, the J end lost 4 bases, and 14 bases lay between the germline ends. Germline V lookup: CDR1 SGHAT, CDR2 FQNNGV. The CDR3 has 14 residues. Together with a sample-barcoded 5' primer, a J-beta primer mix was included in a second PCR lasting roughly 6 to 12 cycles. A single record per CDR3 protein comes from TCRdb applying MiXCR to the 5' RACE reads. The repertoire includes 1.5 million to 2 million distinct CDR3 sequences, approximately 28% of them detected once, and around 7.7% sits in the top ten. The sample holds one count of this clonotype.

The TCR was taken from a woman aged 25 to 39 in good health. The sequenced material came from blood. The chain combines TRBV11-2 with TRBJ1-2, with D maybe TRBD1 (6 bases). Here the CDR3 DNA reads TGTGCCAGCAGCGACAGGAAAAGCGCCTATGGCTACACCTTC. The encoded protein is CASSDRKSAYGYTF.